These T cell receptor beta chains were read from a single sample in a study of cytomegalovirus exposure and HLA in healthy donors. Profiled with immunoSEQ multiplex PCR; TCRdb holds only in-frame clones, not every one. The sample has approximately 37,000 clones; around 70% are singletons. Specimen: PBMCs. Receptors originate from a young man in good health and CMV-seronegative. CDR3s include the opening cysteine and the closing phenylalanine or tryptophan. The D gene is left open where the match is weak. The size field is filled for only some rows; it gives once, few, many or a size class.

TRBV19	TRBJ1-5	NA	NA	TGTGCCAGTTCCGGATGGCAGAGGGAGGGTAGCAATCAGCCCCAGCATTTT	CASSGWQREGSNQPQHF
TRBV9	TRBJ1-2	NA	TRBD1	TGTGCCAGCAGGGATGGGACAGTAGATGGCTACACCTTC	CASRDGTVDGYTF
TRBV9	TRBJ2-6	NA	NA	TGTGCCAGCAGCGTTTACTCTGGGGCCAACGTCCTGACTTTC	CASSVYSGANVLTF
TRBV28	TRBJ2-7	once	NA	TGTGCCAGCTCCCTCCGGCGCGGCTTCTACGAGCAGTACTTC	CASSLRRGFYEQYF
TRBV10-1	TRBJ1-1	few	NA	TGCGCCAGCAGAGACACCTTGAACACTGAAGCTTTCTTT	CASRDTLNTEAFF
TRBV7-6	TRBJ2-7	NA	NA	TGTGCCAGCAGCCTCCTCACCGGGAACTCCTACGAGCAGTACTTC	CASSLLTGNSYEQYF
TRBV2	TRBJ1-2	medium-sized	TRBD1	TGTGCCAGCAATGGCCTTGGAGGAAGACAGGGCATAGGCTACACCTTC	CASNGLGGRQGIGYTF
TRBV6-1	TRBJ2-1	NA	NA	TGTGCCAGCAGAGGGGCCATAGCGGTATACAATGAGCAGTTCTTC	CASRGAIAVYNEQFF
TRBV29-1	TRBJ2-1	NA	TRBD2	TGCAGCGTTCTCCCTAGCGGGATGAACAACGAGCAGTTCTTC	CSVLPSGMNNEQFF
TRBV19	TRBJ2-7	NA	TRBD1	TGTGCCAGTAGTACACGACAGGGGGCCGCCTACGAGCAGTACTTC	CASSTRQGAAYEQYF
TRBV5-6	TRBJ1-2	NA	NA	TGTGCCAGCAGTTACCGACAAACCAACTATGGCTACACCTTC	CASSYRQTNYGYTF
TRBV4-1	TRBJ1-1	NA	TRBD1	TGCGCCAGCAGCCCCCTTTGGGGACAGGGGGCGATGAACACTGAAGCTTTCTTT	CASSPLWGQGAMNTEAFF
TRBV18	TRBJ2-5	NA	TRBD1	TGTGCCAGCTCACCGAAACAGGGGTACGAGACCCAGTACTTC	CASSPKQGYETQYF
TRBV2	TRBJ2-7	NA	TRBD1	TGTGCCAGCAGTGCGGACAGGGGGTATACCTACGAGCAGTACTTC	CASSADRGYTYEQYF
TRBV19	TRBJ1-5	many	TRBD1	TGTGCCAGTAAGCCAGGGGGTCCGCATCAGCCCCAGCATTTT	CASKPGGPHQPQHF
TRBV5-1	TRBJ2-3	NA	NA	TGCGCCAGCAGCTTGGCGACCCGGGCAGATACGCAGTATTTT	CASSLATRADTQYF
TRBV4-1	TRBJ2-7	NA	NA	TGCGCCAGCAGCCAGTTCGACAGGTATTCGCAGCAGTACTTC	CASSQFDRYSQQYF
TRBV5-6	TRBJ2-3	NA	NA	TGTGCCAGCAGCAGTACAGGGACCAACACAGATACGCAGTATTTT	CASSSTGTNTDTQYF